One and the same sample provided the 24 T cell receptor beta chains below, sequenced in a study of T cell repertoires in cytomegalovirus infection. MiXCR, run by TCRdb on the reads, gives a single entry per CDR3 protein. The repertoire includes some 450,000 distinct CDR3 sequences, approximately 30% of them detected once, and approximately 13% sits in the top ten. Sequenced: PBMCs. These TCRs come from a human donor in good health (CMV status not recorded). Some clones in this sample may be carry-over from other donors' samples.

This clonotype was found many times. The chain has TRBV7-9 and TRBJ2-3; a weak D match, TRBD2 (6 bases). Trimming left V 3 bases short and J 6 bases short, with 13 bases between. The CDR3 sequence is 14 residues long. Germline CDR1 and CDR2: SEHNR and FQNEAQ (reference sequence). The CDR3 DNA sequence: TGTGCCAGCAGCTTCCCACTAGCAAGGGATACGCAGTATTTT. Translation: CASSFPLARDTQYF.

In its sample, this clonotype was seen many times. The genes are TRBV10-2 and TRBJ2-2; D is unclear. V was trimmed by 3 bases and J by 7 bases, leaving 12 bases between them. Looked up from germline, CDR1 is WSHSY and CDR2 is SAAADI. The CDR3 consists of 14 residues. CDR3 nucleotide sequence: TGCGCCAGCAGTGAACCCATCCGGGTCGGGGAGCTGTTTTTT. Translation: CASSEPIRVGELFF.

About this clonotype itself: One junction end disagrees with the germline gene, perhaps due to a read error. The V call is TRBV12-3 or TRBV12-4, the J call TRBJ2-3; 9 bases map to TRBD2. There are 16 residues in the CDR3. CDR3 nucleotides: TGTGCAAGCAGACCAAGTGGCGGGGGGGCCTCAGATACGAAGTATTTT. Translated, it gives CASRPSGGGASDTKYF.

CDR3 in DNA: TGTGCCAGCAGCCTGACCGGGACAGAGTATAGCAATCAGCCCCAGCATTTT. Translation gives CASSLTGTEYSNQPQHF. The chain joins TRBV7-9 to TRBJ1-5; 7 nucleotides align to TRBD1. Trimming cost V 5 bases and J 0 bases; bases outside gene matches: 10. Germline V gene sequence: CDR1 SEHNR, CDR2 FQNEAQ (reference sequence). This CDR3 region has 17 residues.

The chain carries TRBV7-9 and TRBJ2-1; perhaps TRBD2 as D (5 bases). V lost 4 bases and J lost 12, with 13 bases in between. This CDR3 contains 12 residues. The germline CDR1 and CDR2 sequences are SEHNR and FQNEAQ (reference sequence). CDR3: CASSSASGSQFF. The CDR3 nucleotides are TGTGCCAGCAGCTCCGCCAGCGGTTCGCAGTTCTTC.

This chain joins TRBV20-1 and TRBJ2-3; D might be TRBD2 (6 bases). CDR1 is DFQATT and CDR2 is SNEGSKA in the germline V gene (reference sequence). The CDR3 contains 14 residues. Trimming pared 6 bases from V and 2 bases from J, leaving 15 bases between. CDR3 region: CSAPLLALTDTQYF. Here the CDR3 DNA reads TGCAGTGCCCCGTTACTAGCACTCACAGATACGCAGTATTTT.

The chain carries TRBV20-1 and TRBJ2-3; 12 positions match TRBD2. This CDR3 comprises 20 residues. The J segment lost 2 bases and the V segment lost 6 bases, leaving 21 bases of the junction unmatched. Germline loops: CDR1 DFQATT, CDR2 SNEGSKA (reference sequence). CDR3 region: CSARKLAGGSPNSITDTQYF. The DNA for the CDR3 is TGCAGTGCACGAAAACTAGCGGGGGGATCACCGAACAGTATCACAGATACGCAGTATTTT.

Comments on this clonotype: Possible read error: a much larger clone is one base away. The missing conserved phenylalanine or tryptophan at the end of this CDR3 makes a read error likely. The V and J genes are TRBV28 and TRBJ2-1; 8 positions agree with TRBD1. This CDR3 region has 15 residues. V was clipped by 3 bases and J by 8 bases; unmatched bases: 9. The germline CDR1 and CDR2 sequences are MDHEN and SYDVKM. The CDR3 sequence is CASSFSRGRIDEQFL. The CDR3 region has the DNA TGTGCCAGCAGTTTCAGCAGGGGGCGAATCGATGAGCAGTTCTTA.

A few counts support this clonotype. V gene TRBV12-3 or TRBV12-4 combines with J gene TRBJ1-2; D remains unclear. CDR3 length equals 13 residues. V gave up 5 bases and J gave up 2 bases, with 9 bases separating them. The CDR3 is CASSRESNYGYTF. For the CDR3, the DNA is TGTGCCAGCAGTAGGGAATCGAACTATGGCTACACCTTC.

The V call is TRBV7-6, the J call TRBJ1-5; 7 positions match TRBD1. The CDR3 spans 16 residues. The germline gives CDR1 SGHVS, CDR2 FNYEAQ. The junction had 12 bases not matched to a gene; V was cut back by 5 bases and J by 5 bases. CDR3 in DNA: TGTGCCAGCAGCGCCAGACAGGGTGGACATGATCAGCCCCAGCATTTT. This gives the protein CASSARQGGHDQPQHF.

The rearrangement uses TRBV25-1 and TRBJ2-1; TRBD2 is a possible D gene (6 bases). CDR1 and CDR2 (germline): MGHDK, SYGVNS. CDR3 length equals 11 residues. V was trimmed by 6 bases and J by 9 bases, leaving 9 bases between them. The CDR3 spells CASREGGEQFF. The DNA for the CDR3 is TGTGCCAGCAGGGAGGGTGGTGAGCAGTTCTTC.

Only a few counts were recorded for this clonotype. The genes are TRBV12-3 or TRBV12-4 and TRBJ2-3; a weak D match, TRBD2 (6 bases). The CDR3 contains 16 residues. V was cut by 4 bases and J by 2 bases, with 16 bases left in between. The CDR3 here is CASSSGRDLPTDTQYF. The CDR3 DNA reads as TGTGCCAGCAGTTCAGGGCGGGACCTTCCCACAGATACGCAGTATTTT.

This clonotype was found once. The chain is built from TRBV20-1 and TRBJ2-7, with D possibly being TRBD1 (5 bases). The germline gives CDR1 DFQATT, CDR2 SNEGSKA (reference sequence). The V gene lost 0 bases and the J gene lost 0 bases, with 12 bases spanning the gap. This CDR3 contains 15 residues. CDR3 DNA: TGCAGTGCTAGAGATCTGGTGCAGGGCTCCTACGAGCAGTACTTC. Protein sequence: CSARDLVQGSYEQYF.

The table lists this clonotype with a few counts. V usage is TRBV11-3 and J usage is TRBJ1-6, with no clear D. This CDR3 is 17 amino acids long. The germline V gene encodes CDR1 SGHNT and CDR2 YENEEA. V lost 1 base and J 6 bases, leaving 16 bases between the germline ends. CDR3 nucleotides: TGTGCCAGCAGCTTAGCCCCGTTCGAGGCTATTAATTCACCCCTCCACTTT. Its translation: CASSLAPFEAINSPLHF.

The V gene is TRBV4-1, the J gene TRBJ1-4; D not resolved. The CDR3 runs to 14 residues. Germline V gives CDR1 MGHRA, CDR2 YSYEKL. The ends were cut back, 1 base at V and 7 bases at J, with 10 bases in the middle. The CDR3 sequence: CASSQGAGGEKLFF. CDR3 nucleotide sequence: TGCGCCAGCAGCCAAGGGGCAGGAGGTGAAAAACTGTTTTTT.

Of note for this clonotype: At one boundary the junction diverges from the germline segment, which might be a read error. The rearrangement joins TRBV28 to TRBJ1-4, with D possibly matching TRBD1 (6 bases). Germline V gives CDR1 MDHEN, CDR2 SYDVKM. The CDR3 has 15 residues. The CDR3: CASRPNRVLDEQLFF. The CDR3 bases are TGTGCCAGCAGGCCTAACAGGGTATTGGATGAACAACTGTTTTTT.

This clonotype was found a few times. V is TRBV5-5 and J is TRBJ1-1, with D tentatively TRBD1 (5 bases). V lost 5 bases to trimming and J lost 8 bases, with 19 bases between them. CDR1 is SGHKS and CDR2 is YYEKEE in the germline V gene (reference sequence). This CDR3 is 14 amino acids long. This chain's CDR3 is CASSDLAGRTEAFF. The DNA for the CDR3 is TGTGCCAGCAGTGATCTTGCCGGCAGGACAGAAGCTTTCTTT.

Comment on this clonotype: A much bigger clone sits one base away, suggesting this may be a read error. The chain combines TRBV12-3 or TRBV12-4 with TRBJ2-5; 8 bases fit TRBD1. There are 14 residues in the CDR3. V shed 8 bases and J 5 bases; nucleotides not matched to a gene: 10. The CDR3 region is CASDDRGRTETQYF. The CDR3 DNA is TGTGCCAGCGACGACAGGGGAAGGACGGAGACCCAGTACTTC.

This clonotype has just a few counts. The CDR3 sequence: CASRQDRGNSPLHF. DNA for the CDR3: TGTGCCAGCAGGCAGGACAGGGGCAATTCACCCCTCCACTTT. The V gene is TRBV7-6, the J gene TRBJ1-6; 9 bases are shared with TRBD1. J lost 7 bases, V lost 6 bases, and 4 bases had no gene match. The length of the CDR3 is 14 residues. Germline-derived CDR1 and CDR2 are SGHVS and FNYEAQ.

As for this clonotype: This may be a read error, as it is one base from a much larger clone. This likely comes from a read error, as the CDR3 has no conserved phenylalanine or tryptophan at its end. The chain uses TRBV7-6 and TRBJ2-3, with D perhaps assigned TRBD1 or TRBD2 (6 bases each). The germline V gene encodes CDR1 SGHVS and CDR2 FNYEAQ. The ends were cut back, 5 bases at V and 5 bases at J, with 17 bases in the middle. The CDR3 has 15 residues. CDR3 protein: CASSQGGGLRDTQYV. The CDR3 DNA sequence: TGTGCCAGCAGCCAAGGAGGGGGACTGAGAGATACGCAGTATGTT.

There are many counts of this clonotype. V is TRBV7-2 and J is TRBJ2-4; D is uncertain. V dropped 5 bases and J dropped 3 bases, with 20 bases sitting between them. The germline V gene encodes CDR1 SGHTA and CDR2 FQGNSA. This CDR3 is built from 17 residues. CDR3 amino acids: CASSPSAKGLSKNIQYF. The CDR3 DNA sequence: TGTGCCAGCAGCCCCTCGGCGAAGGGTCTGAGCAAAAACATTCAGTACTTC.

This chain links TRBV12-3 or TRBV12-4 with TRBJ1-1; D is undetermined. The CDR3 contains 16 residues. V lost 3 bases and J lost 6, with 20 bases in between. The CDR3 DNA follows: TGTGCCAGCAGTTTTTACCCCCGCGGGGAATCGGCTGAAGCTTTCTTT. Translated: CASSFYPRGESAEAFF.

The rearrangement links TRBV14 to TRBJ2-5; possibly TRBD1 for D (5 bases). CDR1 and CDR2 from the germline V gene are SGHDN and FVKESK. This CDR3 is 13 amino acids long. The ends were cut back, 9 bases at V and 1 base at J, with 12 bases in the middle. CDR3 sequence reads: CASARQIQETQYF. CDR3 bases: TGTGCCAGTGCACGACAGATCCAAGAGACCCAGTACTTC.

Details on this clonotype: Because it lacks the conserved phenylalanine or tryptophan at the end, this CDR3 is likely a read error. The V call is TRBV6-2 or TRBV6-3, the J call TRBJ2-5, with 7 bases matching TRBD1. The CDR3 extends over 14 amino acids. CDR1 and CDR2 from the germline V gene are MNHEY and SVGEGT. Losses at the gene ends were 5 bases for V and 5 bases for J; bases not matched to a gene: 8. CDR3 loop: CASSTDRRRETQYL. Here the CDR3 DNA reads TGTGCCAGCAGTACGGACAGGCGACGGGAGACCCAGTACCTC.